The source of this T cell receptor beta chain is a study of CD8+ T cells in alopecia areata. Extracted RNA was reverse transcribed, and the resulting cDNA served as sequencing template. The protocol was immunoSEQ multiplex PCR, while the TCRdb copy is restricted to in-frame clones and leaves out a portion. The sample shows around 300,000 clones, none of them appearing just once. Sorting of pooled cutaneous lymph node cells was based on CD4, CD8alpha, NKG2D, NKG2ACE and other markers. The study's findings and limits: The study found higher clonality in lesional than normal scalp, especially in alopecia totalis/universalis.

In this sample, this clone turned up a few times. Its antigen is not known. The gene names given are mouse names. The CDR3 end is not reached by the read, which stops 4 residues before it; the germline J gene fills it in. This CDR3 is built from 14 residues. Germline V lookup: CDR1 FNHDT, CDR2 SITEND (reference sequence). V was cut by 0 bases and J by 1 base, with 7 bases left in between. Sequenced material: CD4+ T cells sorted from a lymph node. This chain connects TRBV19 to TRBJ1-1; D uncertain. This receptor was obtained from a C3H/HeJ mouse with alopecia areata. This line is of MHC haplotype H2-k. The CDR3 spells CASSIAWGNTEVFF. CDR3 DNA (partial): TGTGCCAGCAGTATAGCTTGGGGAAACACA.